This T cell receptor (beta chain) was found in a study of blood T cell repertoires in COVID-19. Per germline, CDR1 SQVTM and CDR2 ANQGSEA. V was clipped by 4 bases and J by 3 bases; unmatched bases: 8. The length of the CDR3 is 15 residues. This clone is a singleton in its sample. Only in-frame clones appear in the TCRdb table, and some are missing; sequencing was by immunoSEQ multiplex PCR. The data contain under 300,000 clones, roughly 87% of them singletons. Sequenced input: PBMCs or T cells enriched from blood (not recorded which). This clonotype was sampled from a woman aged 30 to 39 with acute COVID-19. This chain joins TRBV29-1 and TRBJ2-3, with TRBD1 identical over 9 bases. The CDR3 nucleotides read TGCAGCGTTGCCGGGACAGGGAGGGGTACAGATACGCAGTATTTT. Translation: CSVAGTGRGTDTQYF.